This T cell receptor (beta chain) was observed in a study of identical twins. After template switching added a universal primer site, the resulting cDNA carried unique molecular identifiers. TCRdb called the 5' RACE reads again in MiXCR, with one record for every CDR3 protein. This table holds under 400,000 distinct CDR3 sequences, 7% to 9.5% found once. Study results and limitations: Insertions ran lower in abundant cord blood beta clonotypes, though not in memory repertoires.

Concerning this clonotype: Its antigen is not known.

Germline V CDR1 and CDR2: SGHKS, YYEKEE (reference sequence). V lost 2 bases to trimming and J lost 0 bases, with 11 bases between them. CDR3 length: 15 residues. This chain uses TRBV5-5 with TRBJ1-1; the D gene is possibly TRBD1 (5 bases). The sample consisted of naive T cells sorted from blood. The receptor's source is a woman aged 50 to 60 in good health. The CDR3 reads CASSLGAGLNTEAFF. The CDR3 nucleotides read TGTGCCAGCAGCTTAGGGGCAGGACTGAACACTGAAGCTTTCTTT.